This T cell receptor (beta chain) was obtained from a study of T cells after somatic rescue of genetic block. V dropped 3 bases and J dropped 5; count of bases not matched to a gene: 10. Germline CDR1 is SGHDT and CDR2 is YYEEEE. This CDR3 region has 17 residues. Clones were read by immunoSEQ multiplex PCR, and TCRdb kept only the in-frame ones, dropping some. The sample records about 12,000 clones, approximately 74% being singletons. The receptor was isolated from a boy younger than 18. The rearrangement links TRBV5-6 to TRBJ2-3; 12 positions match TRBD2. Sample: peripheral blood mononuclear cells (PBMCs). CDR3 nucleotide sequence: TGTGCCAGCAGCTCAACCCTAGCGGGGGGGCCGAGAGATACGCAGTATTTT. Translated, it gives CASSSTLAGGPRDTQYF.